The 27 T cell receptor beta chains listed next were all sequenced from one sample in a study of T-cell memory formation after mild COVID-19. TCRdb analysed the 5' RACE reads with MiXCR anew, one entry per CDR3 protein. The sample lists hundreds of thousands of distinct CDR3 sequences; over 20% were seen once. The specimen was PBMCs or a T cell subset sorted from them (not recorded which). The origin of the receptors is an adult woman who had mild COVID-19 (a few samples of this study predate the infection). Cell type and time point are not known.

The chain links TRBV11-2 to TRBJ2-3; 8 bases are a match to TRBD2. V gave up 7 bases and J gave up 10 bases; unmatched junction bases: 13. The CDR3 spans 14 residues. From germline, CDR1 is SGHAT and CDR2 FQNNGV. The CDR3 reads CASIQSGGINAQYF. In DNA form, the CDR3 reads TGTGCCAGCATCCAGAGCGGGGGTATAAATGCGCAGTATTTT.

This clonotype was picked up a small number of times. As DNA, the CDR3 is TGTGCCAGCAGCTTCCGCCCTCTGGCGGGAGGGCCTTACGAGCAGTACTTC. Translation: CASSFRPLAGGPYEQYF. V is TRBV5-6 and J is TRBJ2-7; 9 bases map to TRBD2. Germline lookup yields CDR1 SGHDT and CDR2 YYEEEE. The CDR3 spans 17 residues. Germline trimming cut 2 bases from V and 4 bases from J; bases unmatched to any gene: 13.

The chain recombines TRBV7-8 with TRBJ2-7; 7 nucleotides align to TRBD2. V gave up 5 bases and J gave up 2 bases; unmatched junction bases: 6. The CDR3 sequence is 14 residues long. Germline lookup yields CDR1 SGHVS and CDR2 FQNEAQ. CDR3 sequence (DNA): TGTGCCAGCAGCCCGCGGGCGGGAGCCTACGAGCAGTACTTC. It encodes CASSPRAGAYEQYF.

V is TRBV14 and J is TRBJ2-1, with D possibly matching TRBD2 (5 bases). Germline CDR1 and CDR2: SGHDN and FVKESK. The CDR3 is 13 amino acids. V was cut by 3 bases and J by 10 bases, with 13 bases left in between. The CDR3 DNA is TGTGCCAGCAGCCAGTACCGGGATTGGGAGCAGTTCTTC. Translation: CASSQYRDWEQFF. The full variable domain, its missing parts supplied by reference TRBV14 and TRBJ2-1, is EAGVTQFPSHSVIEKGQTVTLRCDPISGHDNLYWYRRVMGKEIKFLLHFVKESKQDESGMPNNRFLAERTGGTYSTLKVQPAELEDSGVYFCASSQYRDWEQFFGPGTRLTVL.

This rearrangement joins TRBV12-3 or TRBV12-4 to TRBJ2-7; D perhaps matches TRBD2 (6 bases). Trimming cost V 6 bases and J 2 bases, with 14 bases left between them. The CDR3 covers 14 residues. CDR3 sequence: CASSPRPGAYEQYF. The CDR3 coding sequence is TGTGCCAGCAGCCCCAGGCCGGGGGCCTACGAGCAGTACTTC.

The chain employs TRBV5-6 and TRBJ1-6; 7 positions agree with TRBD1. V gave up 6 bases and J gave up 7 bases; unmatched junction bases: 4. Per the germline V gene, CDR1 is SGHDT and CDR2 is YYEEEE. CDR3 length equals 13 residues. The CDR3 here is CASNRGWNSPLHF. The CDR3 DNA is TGTGCCAGCAACAGGGGCTGGAATTCACCCCTCCACTTT.

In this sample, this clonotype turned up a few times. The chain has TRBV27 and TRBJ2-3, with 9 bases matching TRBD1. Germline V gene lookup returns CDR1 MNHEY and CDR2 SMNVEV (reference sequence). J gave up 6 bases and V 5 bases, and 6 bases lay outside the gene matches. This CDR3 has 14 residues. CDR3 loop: CASSPGTGLDTQYF. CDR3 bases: TGTGCCAGCAGTCCCGGGACAGGGTTGGATACGCAGTATTTT.

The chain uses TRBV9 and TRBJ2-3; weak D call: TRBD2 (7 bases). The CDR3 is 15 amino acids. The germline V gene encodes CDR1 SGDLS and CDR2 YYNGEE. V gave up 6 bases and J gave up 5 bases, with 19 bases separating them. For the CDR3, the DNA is TGTGCCAGCACCCTAGGGGGGGGGGGAAGAGATACGCAGTATTTT. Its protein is CASTLGGGGRDTQYF.

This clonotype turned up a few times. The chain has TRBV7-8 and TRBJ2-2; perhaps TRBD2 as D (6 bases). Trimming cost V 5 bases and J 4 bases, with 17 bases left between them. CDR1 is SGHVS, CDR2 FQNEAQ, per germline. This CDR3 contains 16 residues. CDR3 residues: CASSQSYASVTGELFF. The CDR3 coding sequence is TGTGCCAGCAGCCAGAGTTACGCTAGCGTCACCGGGGAGCTGTTTTTT. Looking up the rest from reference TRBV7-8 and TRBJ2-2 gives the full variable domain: GAGVSQSPRYKVAKRGQDVALRCDPISGHVSLFWYQQALGQGPEFLTYFQNEAQLDKSGLPSDRFFAERPEGSVSTLKIQRTQQEDSAVYLCASSQSYASVTGELFFGEGSRLTVL.

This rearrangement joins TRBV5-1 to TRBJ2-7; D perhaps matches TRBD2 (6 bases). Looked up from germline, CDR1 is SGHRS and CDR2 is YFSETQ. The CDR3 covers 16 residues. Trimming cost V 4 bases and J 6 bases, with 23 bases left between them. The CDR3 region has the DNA TGCGCCAGCAGCCCCTCGGCCCAACTAGCCCGAAGCGAGCAGTACTTC. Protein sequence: CASSPSAQLARSEQYF.

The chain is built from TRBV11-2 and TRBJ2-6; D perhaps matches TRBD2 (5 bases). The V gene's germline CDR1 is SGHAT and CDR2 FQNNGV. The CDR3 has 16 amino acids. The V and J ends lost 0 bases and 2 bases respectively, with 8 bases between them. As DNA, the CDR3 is TGTGCCAGCAGCTTAGAGCCGGAGGCTGGGGCCAACGTCCTGACTTTC. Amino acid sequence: CASSLEPEAGANVLTF.

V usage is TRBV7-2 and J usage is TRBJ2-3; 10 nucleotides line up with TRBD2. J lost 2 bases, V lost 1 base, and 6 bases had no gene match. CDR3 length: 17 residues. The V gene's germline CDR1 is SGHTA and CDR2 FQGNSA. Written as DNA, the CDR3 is TGTGCCAGCAGCTTAGGGCGGACTAGCGGAGTCACAGATACGCAGTATTTT. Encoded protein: CASSLGRTSGVTDTQYF.

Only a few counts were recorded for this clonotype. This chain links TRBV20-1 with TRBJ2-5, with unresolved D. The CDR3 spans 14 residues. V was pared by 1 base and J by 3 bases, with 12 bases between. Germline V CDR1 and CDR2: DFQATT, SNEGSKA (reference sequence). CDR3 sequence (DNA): TGCAGTGCTAGAGCGGTAGGGCAGAAAGAGACCCAGTACTTC. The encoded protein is CSARAVGQKETQYF.

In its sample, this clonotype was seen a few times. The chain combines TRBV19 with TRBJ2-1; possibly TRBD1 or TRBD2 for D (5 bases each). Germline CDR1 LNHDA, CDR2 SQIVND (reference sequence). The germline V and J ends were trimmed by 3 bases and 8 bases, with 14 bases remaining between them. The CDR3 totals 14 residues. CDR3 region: CASSIGTVGYEQFF. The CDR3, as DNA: TGTGCCAGTAGTATCGGGACGGTCGGATATGAGCAGTTCTTC.

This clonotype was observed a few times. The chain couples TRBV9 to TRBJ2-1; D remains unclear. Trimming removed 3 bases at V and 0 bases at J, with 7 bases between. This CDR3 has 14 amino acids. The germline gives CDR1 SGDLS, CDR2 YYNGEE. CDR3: CASSALGSYNEQFF. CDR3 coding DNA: TGTGCCAGCAGCGCCCTGGGCTCCTACAATGAGCAGTTCTTC.

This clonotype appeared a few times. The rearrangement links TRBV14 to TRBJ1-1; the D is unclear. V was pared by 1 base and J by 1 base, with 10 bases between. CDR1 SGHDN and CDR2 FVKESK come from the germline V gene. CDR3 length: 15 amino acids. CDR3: CASSQAVTRNTEAFF. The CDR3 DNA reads TGTGCCAGCAGCCAAGCGGTGACACGGAACACTGAAGCTTTCTTT.

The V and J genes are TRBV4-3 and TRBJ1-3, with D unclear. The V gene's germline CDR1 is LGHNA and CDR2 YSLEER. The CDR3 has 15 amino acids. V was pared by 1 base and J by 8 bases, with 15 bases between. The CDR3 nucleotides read TGCGCCAGCAGCCAAGGGGTGCTGGTTGTGGACACCATATATTTT. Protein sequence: CASSQGVLVVDTIYF.

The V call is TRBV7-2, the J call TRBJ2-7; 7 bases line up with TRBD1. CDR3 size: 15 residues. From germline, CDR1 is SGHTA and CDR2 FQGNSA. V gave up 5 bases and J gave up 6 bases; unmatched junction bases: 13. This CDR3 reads CASSLIQTGPGEQYF. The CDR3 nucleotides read TGTGCCAGCAGCCTGATACAGACAGGGCCGGGCGAGCAGTACTTC.

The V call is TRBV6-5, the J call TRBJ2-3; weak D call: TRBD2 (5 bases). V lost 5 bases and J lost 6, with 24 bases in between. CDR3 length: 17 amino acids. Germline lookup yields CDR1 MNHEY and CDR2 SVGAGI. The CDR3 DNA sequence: TGTGCCAGCAGTGGGGTCCGGGATTCCAGTATGCATGATACGCAGTATTTT. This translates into CASSGVRDSSMHDTQYF.

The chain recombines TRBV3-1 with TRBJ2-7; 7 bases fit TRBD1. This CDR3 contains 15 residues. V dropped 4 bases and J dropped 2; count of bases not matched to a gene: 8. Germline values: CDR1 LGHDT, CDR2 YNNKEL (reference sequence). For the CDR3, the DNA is TGTGCCAGCAGCCTCGGGGACAGACGACCCTACGAGCAGTACTTC. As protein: CASSLGDRRPYEQYF.

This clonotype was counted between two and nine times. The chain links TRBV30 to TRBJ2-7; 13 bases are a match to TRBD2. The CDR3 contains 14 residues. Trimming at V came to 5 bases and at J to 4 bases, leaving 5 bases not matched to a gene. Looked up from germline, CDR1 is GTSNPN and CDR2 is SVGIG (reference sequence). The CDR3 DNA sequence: TGTGCCTGGGCCCGGACTAGCGGGAGTTACGAGCAGTACTTC. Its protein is CAWARTSGSYEQYF.

The CDR3 loop is CATSRPGTGRAYQETQYF. The CDR3 DNA sequence: TGTGCCACCAGCAGACCCGGGACAGGCCGAGCGTACCAAGAGACCCAGTACTTC. The J gene is TRBJ2-5, the V gene TRBV15, with 8 bases that match TRBD1. CDR3 length: 18 amino acids. Germline V CDR1 and CDR2: LNHNV, YYDKDF (reference sequence). After removal of 2 bases from V and 0 bases from J, the junction contained 11 bases not matched to a gene. Filled out from reference TRBV15 and TRBJ2-5, the complete variable domain reads DAMVIQNPRYQVTQFGKPVTLSCSQTLNHNVMYWYQQKSSQAPKLLFHYYDKDFNNEADTPDNFQSRRPNTSFCFLDIRSPGLGDTAMYLCATSRPGTGRAYQETQYFGPGTRLLVL.

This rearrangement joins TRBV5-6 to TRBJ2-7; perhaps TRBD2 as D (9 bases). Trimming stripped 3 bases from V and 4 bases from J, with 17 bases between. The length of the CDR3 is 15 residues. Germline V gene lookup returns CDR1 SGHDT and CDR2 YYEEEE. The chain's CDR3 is CASSSQGAGGYEQYF. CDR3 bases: TGTGCCAGCAGCTCGCAGGGGGCGGGAGGGTACGAGCAGTACTTC.

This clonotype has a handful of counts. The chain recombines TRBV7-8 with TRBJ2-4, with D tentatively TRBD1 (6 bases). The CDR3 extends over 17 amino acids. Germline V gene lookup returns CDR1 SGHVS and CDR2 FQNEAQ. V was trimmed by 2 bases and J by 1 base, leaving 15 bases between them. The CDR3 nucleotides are TGTGCCAGCAGCTTAAGGGGGTCCCGGGGTGCCAAAAACATTCAGTACTTC. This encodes CASSLRGSRGAKNIQYF.

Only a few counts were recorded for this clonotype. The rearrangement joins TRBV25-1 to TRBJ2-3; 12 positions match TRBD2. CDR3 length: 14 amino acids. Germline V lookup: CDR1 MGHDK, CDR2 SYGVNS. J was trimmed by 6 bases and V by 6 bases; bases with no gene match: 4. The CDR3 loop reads CASSGLAGYDTQYF. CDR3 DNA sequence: TGTGCCAGCAGCGGACTAGCGGGGTATGATACGCAGTATTTT.

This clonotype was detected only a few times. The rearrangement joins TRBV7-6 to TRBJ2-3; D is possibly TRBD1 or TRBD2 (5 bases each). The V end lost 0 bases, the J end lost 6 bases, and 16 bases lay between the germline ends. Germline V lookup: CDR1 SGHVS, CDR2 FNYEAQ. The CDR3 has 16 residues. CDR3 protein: CASSLAHYEGMDTQYF. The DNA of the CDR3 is TGTGCCAGCAGCTTAGCGCATTACGAGGGGATGGATACGCAGTATTTT.

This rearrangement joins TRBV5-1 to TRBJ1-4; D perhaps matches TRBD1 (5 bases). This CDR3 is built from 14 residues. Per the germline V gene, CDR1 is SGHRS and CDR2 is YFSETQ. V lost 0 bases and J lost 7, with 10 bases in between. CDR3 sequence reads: CASSLARVGEKLFF. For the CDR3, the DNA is TGCGCCAGCAGCTTGGCCAGGGTGGGTGAAAAACTGTTTTTT.